This TCR beta chain was recovered during a study of blood T cell repertoires in COVID-19. Sequencing used immunoSEQ multiplex PCR; TCRdb keeps in-frame clones, though not all of them. The data contain around 56,000 clones, less than 75% of them seen just once; the ten biggest clones take up roughly 18%. Germline-derived CDR1 and CDR2 are DFQATT and SNEGSKA (reference sequence). CDR3 size: 11 residues. V was clipped by 6 bases and J by 6 bases, with 9 bases between them. The chain uses TRBV20-1 and TRBJ2-1; D is possibly TRBD2 (5 bases). The receptor comes from a woman aged 45-65 years with active or convalescent COVID-19. Sample: peripheral blood. CDR3 amino acids: CSAQGGNEQFF. In nucleotides, the CDR3 is TGCAGTGCACAAGGAGGCAATGAGCAGTTCTTC.